This is a list of T cell receptor beta chains from one sample in a study of blood T cell repertoires in COVID-19. Only in-frame clones appear in the TCRdb table, and some are missing; sequencing was by immunoSEQ multiplex PCR. The repertoire holds roughly 160,000 clones, approximately 86% seen once, with 2% to 3% in the top ten. The sample consisted of peripheral blood. The receptors were gathered from a woman older than 75 with COVID-19, enrolled during active disease. Each CDR3 is given with its conserved first and last residue. D genes are given only for firm matches. Clone size is stated in some rows and not others, as once, few, many or a class when expanded.

v_call: TRBV19; cdr3_length: 13; d_call: .; j_call: TRBJ1-5; clone_size: .; cdr3_aa: CASSSDRAQPQHF; cdr3_nt: TGTGCCAGTAGTTCCGACAGAGCGCAGCCCCAGCATTTT
v_call: TRBV27; cdr3_length: 15; d_call: TRBD1; j_call: TRBJ1-5; clone_size: .; cdr3_aa: CASSGGTGNRQPQHF; cdr3_nt: TGTGCCAGCAGTGGCGGGACAGGTAATCGACAGCCCCAGCATTTT
v_call: TRBV5-1; cdr3_length: 17; d_call: TRBD1; j_call: TRBJ1-4; clone_size: .; cdr3_aa: CASSLAVRGSTNEKLFF; cdr3_nt: TGCGCCAGCAGCTTGGCGGTCAGGGGGTCAACTAATGAAAAACTGTTTTTT
v_call: TRBV5-1; cdr3_length: 16; d_call: TRBD1; j_call: TRBJ1-2; clone_size: .; cdr3_aa: CASSSGGAGANYGYTF; cdr3_nt: TGCGCCAGCAGCTCAGGGGGCGCGGGAGCTAACTATGGCTACACCTTC
v_call: TRBV7-9; cdr3_length: 15; d_call: .; j_call: TRBJ1-1; clone_size: once; cdr3_aa: CASSLDAGSGTEAFF; cdr3_nt: TGTGCCAGCAGCTTAGATGCAGGGTCGGGCACTGAAGCTTTCTTT
v_call: TRBV27; cdr3_length: 16; d_call: .; j_call: TRBJ2-1; clone_size: few; cdr3_aa: CASSPSGISSYNEQFF; cdr3_nt: TGTGCCAGCAGCCCCTCCGGGATCAGCTCCTACAATGAGCAGTTCTTC
v_call: TRBV27; cdr3_length: 15; d_call: TRBD1; j_call: TRBJ1-2; clone_size: .; cdr3_aa: CASSSRDRGDYGYTF; cdr3_nt: TGTGCCAGCAGTTCCAGGGACAGGGGAGACTATGGCTACACCTTC
v_call: TRBV7-2; cdr3_length: 14; d_call: .; j_call: TRBJ1-2; clone_size: .; cdr3_aa: CASSTDRRLSGYTF; cdr3_nt: TGTGCCAGCAGCACTGACAGGCGGCTCAGTGGCTACACCTTC
v_call: TRBV5-4; cdr3_length: 15; d_call: TRBD2; j_call: TRBJ2-1; clone_size: .; cdr3_aa: CASSLKLAGGDEQFF; cdr3_nt: TGTGCCAGCAGCTTGAAACTAGCGGGAGGAGATGAGCAGTTCTTC
v_call: TRBV5-1; cdr3_length: 15; d_call: TRBD2; j_call: TRBJ2-1; clone_size: few; cdr3_aa: CASSPQDGRRDEQFF; cdr3_nt: TGCGCCAGCAGCCCCCAGGACGGGAGGAGGGATGAGCAGTTCTTC
v_call: TRBV4-3; cdr3_length: 16; d_call: .; j_call: TRBJ1-2; clone_size: .; cdr3_aa: CASSQAHAGETYGYTF; cdr3_nt: TGCGCCAGCAGCCAAGCTCATGCGGGAGAGACTTATGGCTACACCTTC
v_call: TRBV19; cdr3_length: 15; d_call: TRBD1; j_call: TRBJ1-5; clone_size: .; cdr3_aa: CASSPGDSSNQPQHF; cdr3_nt: TGTGCCAGTAGTCCCGGGGACAGCTCGAATCAGCCCCAGCATTTT
v_call: TRBV3-1/TRBV3-2; cdr3_length: 15; d_call: TRBD1; j_call: TRBJ1-2; clone_size: .; cdr3_aa: CASSQSGTGDYGYTF; cdr3_nt: TGTGCCAGCAGCCAATCTGGCACAGGGGACTATGGCTACACCTTC
v_call: TRBV27; cdr3_length: 14; d_call: TRBD1; j_call: TRBJ1-6; clone_size: .; cdr3_aa: CAAGTRQGHSPLHF; cdr3_nt: TGTGCCGCGGGAACCCGACAGGGGCATTCACCCCTCCACTTT
v_call: TRBV5-1; cdr3_length: 16; d_call: TRBD2; j_call: TRBJ2-7; clone_size: .; cdr3_aa: CASSWGLAGGSYEQYF; cdr3_nt: TGCGCCAGCAGCTGGGGACTAGCGGGAGGGTCCTACGAGCAGTACTTC
v_call: TRBV28; cdr3_length: 16; d_call: TRBD1; j_call: TRBJ1-1; clone_size: .; cdr3_aa: CASSPDFDRVNTEAFF; cdr3_nt: TGTGCCAGCAGTCCAGACTTCGACAGGGTGAACACTGAAGCTTTCTTT
v_call: TRBV10-3; cdr3_length: 14; d_call: .; j_call: TRBJ2-7; clone_size: once; cdr3_aa: CAISEPPSGREQYF; cdr3_nt: TGTGCCATCAGTGAGCCCCCCTCAGGGCGCGAGCAGTACTTC
v_call: TRBV18; cdr3_length: 12; d_call: .; j_call: TRBJ1-1; clone_size: .; cdr3_aa: CASSHKNTEAFF; cdr3_nt: TGTGCCAGCTCACATAAGAACACTGAAGCTTTCTTT
v_call: TRBV7-9; cdr3_length: 16; d_call: TRBD2; j_call: TRBJ2-1; clone_size: .; cdr3_aa: CASSRTSGVSYNEQFF; cdr3_nt: TGTGCCAGCAGCCGGACTAGCGGGGTCTCCTACAATGAGCAGTTCTTC
v_call: TRBV5-1; cdr3_length: 17; d_call: .; j_call: TRBJ1-3; clone_size: .; cdr3_aa: CASSLPKGGSGGNTIYF; cdr3_nt: TGCGCCAGCAGCCTCCCGAAGGGTGGCTCGGGAGGAAACACCATATATTTT
v_call: TRBV3-1/TRBV3-2; cdr3_length: 17; d_call: .; j_call: TRBJ1-3; clone_size: once; cdr3_aa: CASSQVGGGVSGNTIYF; cdr3_nt: TGTGCCAGCAGCCAAGTAGGCGGGGGTGTTTCTGGAAACACCATATATTTT
v_call: TRBV19; cdr3_length: 13; d_call: .; j_call: TRBJ1-1; clone_size: once; cdr3_aa: CASKIRGETEAFF; cdr3_nt: TGTGCCAGTAAGATCAGGGGTGAAACTGAAGCTTTCTTT